The 7 T cell receptor beta chains below come from one sample, sequenced in a study of CD4 and CD8 cells across lung adenocarcinoma regions. From the PCR reads, TCRdb called clonotypes with MiXCR, one entry per CDR3 protein. The table shows over 15,000 distinct CDR3 sequences, with about 43% occurring only once. The source material was CD4+ T cells from the margin of a lung tumor. These receptors were taken from a male donor with lung adenocarcinoma. The CD4 and CD8 labels of this study may be unreliable.

The V gene is TRBV6-4, the J gene TRBJ2-3; D is perhaps TRBD2 (5 bases). The closer fit of TRBJ2-7 to the DNA end suggests the J call may be wrong. This CDR3 contains 15 residues. The germline gives CDR1 MRHNA, CDR2 SNTAGT. The CDR3 sequence is CASSAGLGAKNTQYF. The CDR3 DNA reads TGTGCCAGCAGTGCCGGGCTGGGAGCCAAAAACACGCAGTACTTC.

This clonotype is medium-sized. V and J are TRBV6-1 and TRBJ1-5, with unresolved D. V was clipped by 10 bases and J by 0 bases, with 13 bases between them. The CDR3 loop spans 14 amino acids. Germline V gene data show CDR1 as MNHNS and CDR2 as SASEGT. The CDR3 spells CATNFRFSNQPQHF. The CDR3 coding sequence is TGTGCCACCAACTTTAGATTTAGCAATCAGCCCCAGCATTTT.

This clonotype has a handful of counts. V and J are TRBV4-1 and TRBJ2-7, with D tentatively TRBD1 (5 bases). The CDR3 has 15 residues. V lost 0 bases to trimming and J lost 5 bases, with 14 bases between them. In germline, CDR1 is MGHRA, CDR2 YSYEKL. This CDR3 reads CASSQEIQASDEQYF. The CDR3 bases are TGCGCCAGCAGCCAAGAAATACAGGCGAGCGACGAGCAGTACTTC.

In this sample, this clonotype turned up a few times. The V gene is TRBV27, the J gene TRBJ1-2; D gene unclear. Germline V CDR1 and CDR2: MNHEY, SMNVEV (reference sequence). CDR3 length: 14 amino acids. Trimming pared 8 bases from V and 4 bases from J, leaving 17 bases between. DNA of the CDR3: TGTGCCAGCTCCCCCCGGGCAGCCGTCTATGGCTACACCTTC. It yields the protein CASSPRAAVYGYTF.

This sequence joins TRBV6-5 and TRBJ2-5; D tentatively fits TRBD1 or TRBD2 (6 bases each). V was trimmed by 11 bases and J by 4 bases, leaving 23 bases between them. Germline CDR1 is MNHEY and CDR2 is SVGAGI. The CDR3 loop spans 15 amino acids. CDR3 in amino acids: CAGSHGGRDTETQYF. The CDR3 DNA is TGTGCCGGGAGTCACGGGGGCCGTGACACAGAGACCCAGTACTTC.

Turning to this clonotype: A much larger clonotype is one base distant, so this may be a read error. J is TRBJ2-5 and V is TRBV6-5, with TRBD1 matching over 8 bases. The CDR3 covers 15 residues. J was trimmed by 11 bases and V by 5 bases; bases with no gene match: 16. Germline CDR1 is MNHEY and CDR2 is SVGAGI. The CDR3 region is CASSHGQGWYNEQYF. The CDR3 DNA sequence: TGTGCCAGCAGTCACGGACAGGGATGGTACAATGAGCAGTACTTC.

About this clonotype: One junction end disagrees with the germline gene, perhaps due to a read error. This chain uses TRBV10-1 with TRBJ2-4, with D perhaps being TRBD1 or TRBD2 (6 bases each). The germline gives CDR1 WNHNN, CDR2 SYGVQD (reference sequence). The CDR3 totals 15 residues. In DNA form, the CDR3 reads TGCGCCAGCAGTGAGGGGGGGCGAGCCAAAAACACTCAGTACTTC. Its translation is CASSEGGRAKNTQYF.